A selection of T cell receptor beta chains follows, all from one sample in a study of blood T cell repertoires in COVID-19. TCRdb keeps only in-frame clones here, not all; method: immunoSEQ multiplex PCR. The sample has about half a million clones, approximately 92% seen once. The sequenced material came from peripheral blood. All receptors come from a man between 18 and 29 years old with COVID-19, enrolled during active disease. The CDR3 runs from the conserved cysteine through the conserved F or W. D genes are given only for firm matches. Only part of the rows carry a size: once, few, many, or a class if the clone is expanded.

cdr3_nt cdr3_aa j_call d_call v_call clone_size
TGCGCCAGCAGCTTGGGGGGACTAGCCGGATCTCAAGAGACCCAGTACTTC CASSLGGLAGSQETQYF TRBJ2-5 TRBD2 TRBV5-1 .
TGTGCCAGCAGTAAATCGGCGACAGGGTTCACCTTC CASSKSATGFTF TRBJ1-2 TRBD1 TRBV6-2/TRBV6-3 .
TGTGCCAGCACCTTCACGGGGGATCGTGAAGCTTTCTTT CASTFTGDREAFF TRBJ1-1 . TRBV11-1 .
TGTGCCAGCATCCCCGACAGGGGGGCAGGAAATGAGCAGTTCTTC CASIPDRGAGNEQFF TRBJ2-1 TRBD1 TRBV6-5 .
TGTGCCAGCGGGGCGTCTCAAGAGACCCAGTACTTC CASGASQETQYF TRBJ2-5 . TRBV6-5 .
TGTGCCAGCAGCGCCGGGACCCCCGGGGGGACCTTC CASSAGTPGGTF TRBJ1-2 . TRBV12-3/TRBV12-4 .
TGTGCCAGCAGAACCGGGACAGGGTTCTACGAGCAGTACTTC CASRTGTGFYEQYF TRBJ2-7 TRBD1 TRBV6-5 .
TGTGCCAGCAGCTTCTCCGAGACCCAGTACTTC CASSFSETQYF TRBJ2-5 . TRBV5-6 few
TGCGCCAGCAGCTTGCAGGGGATCCCCAGTATAGATACGCAGTATTTT CASSLQGIPSIDTQYF TRBJ2-3 . TRBV5-1 .
TGTGCCAGCATGTTGACAGTATCCTACGAGCAGTACTTC CASMLTVSYEQYF TRBJ2-7 . TRBV6-5 .
TGTGCCAGCACACAACAGGGTCTCTCTGGAAACACCATATATTTT CASTQQGLSGNTIYF TRBJ1-3 . TRBV6-6 .
TGTGCCAGCAGCTTAGGGGGACTCGGAAACACCATATATTTT CASSLGGLGNTIYF TRBJ1-3 . TRBV7-2 .
TGTGCCAGCAGTGAAGACACTAGGGAGACCCAGTACTTC CASSEDTRETQYF TRBJ2-5 . TRBV2 .
TGCGCCAGCAGCCAAGAACCCGGGACAGGGCGACAGCCCCAGCATTTT CASSQEPGTGRQPQHF TRBJ1-5 TRBD1 TRBV4-1 .
TGTGCCAGCAGCCAAGAAGTGGGGCGGACAGATACGCAGTATTTT CASSQEVGRTDTQYF TRBJ2-3 . TRBV3-1/TRBV3-2 .
TGTGCCAGCAGTTTCGGGAACAGACCGAACACTGAAGCTTTCTTT CASSFGNRPNTEAFF TRBJ1-1 . TRBV27 .
TGCGCCAGCAGCCAAGATGACAGGACAGGGGGCACAGATACGCAGTATTTT CASSQDDRTGGTDTQYF TRBJ2-3 TRBD1 TRBV4-1 .
TGTGTCAGAAGCTTAGCCACGGACAGACGCACTGAAGCTTTCTTT CVRSLATDRRTEAFF TRBJ1-1 . TRBV7-5 .
TGTGCCAGCAGCCAAGCCATCGACCCGCCGGGGAGCTCCTACGAGCAGTACTTC CASSQAIDPPGSSYEQYF TRBJ2-7 . TRBV3-1/TRBV3-2 .
TGCGCCAGCAGCGCGGACAGTCAAACAAGGGACACCATATATTTT CASSADSQTRDTIYF TRBJ1-3 . TRBV5-1 .
TGTGCCACGAGGACTAGCGGGAAAGGTAGCACAGATACGCAGTATTTT CATRTSGKGSTDTQYF TRBJ2-3 TRBD2 TRBV25-1 .
TGTGCCAGTAGTCGGACAGGGGTTCTAAATGAGCAGTTCTTC CASSRTGVLNEQFF TRBJ2-1 TRBD1 TRBV19 .
TGTGCCAGCAGCTTAGGAGGACACTCTCAAGAGACCCAGTACTTC CASSLGGHSQETQYF TRBJ2-5 . TRBV7-6 .
TGCGCCAGCAGCTTGAGGACAGGGAATGAGCAGTTCTTC CASSLRTGNEQFF TRBJ2-1 TRBD1 TRBV5-1 once
TGTGCCAGCAGCCGGGGGGTATCTGGGGCCAACGTCCTGACTTTC CASSRGVSGANVLTF TRBJ2-6 TRBD2 TRBV7-9 .
TGTGCCAGCAGCTCTAGCTCCTACGAGCAGTACTTC CASSSSSYEQYF TRBJ2-7 . TRBV5-4 .
TGTGCCAGCAGCCAAGGCAGGGGACCGAACTATGGCTACACCTTC CASSQGRGPNYGYTF TRBJ1-2 . TRBV3-1/TRBV3-2 .
TGCGCCAGCAGCCAAGGACGACAGGGTAATCAGCCCCAGCATTTT CASSQGRQGNQPQHF TRBJ1-5 TRBD1 TRBV4-1 .
TGTGCCAGCAGTTTCCTGGGACAGAACGTTCCTGAAGCTTTCTTT CASSFLGQNVPEAFF TRBJ1-1 TRBD1 TRBV27 .
TGCAGTGCTAAGACAGGTGAAGCTTTCTTT CSAKTGEAFF TRBJ1-1 . TRBV20-1 .
TGCGCCAGCAGCCAAGCCTTCCTAGCGGGGACCTACAATGAGCAGTTCTTC CASSQAFLAGTYNEQFF TRBJ2-1 TRBD2 TRBV4-1 .
TGTGCCAGCAGTTCGACAGGGAACTATGGCTACACCTTC CASSSTGNYGYTF TRBJ1-2 TRBD1 TRBV2 few